What follows are 11 T cell receptor beta chains derived from one specimen sequenced in a study of T-cell reconstitution after alpha-beta-depleted transplantation in children. TCRbeta library preparation incorporated unique molecular identifiers. Using its own MiXCR run on the PCR reads, TCRdb lists one record per CDR3 protein. The table records about 310,000 distinct CDR3 sequences, approximately 23% of them present only once. The sample was PBMCs, mostly from graft donor cells, taken 180 days after TCRalphabeta/CD19-depleted stem cell transplant. The source is a male patient between 5 and 17 years old who had a stem cell transplant for acute lymphoblastic leukemia, so the T cells may come from the graft donor.

This sequence joins TRBV5-8 and TRBJ2-5; D gene ambiguous. V lost 1 base, J lost 4 bases, and 8 bases lay in between. Looked up from germline, CDR1 is SGHTS and CDR2 is YDEGEE. This CDR3 has 13 residues. Written as DNA, the CDR3 is TGTGCCAGCAGCTTGTGGAGTTTAGAGACCCAGTACTTC. It encodes CASSLWSLETQYF.

This clonotype was counted a few times. The J gene is TRBJ1-5, the V gene TRBV15; D is undetermined. Germline V CDR1 and CDR2: LNHNV, YYDKDF (reference sequence). The CDR3 loop spans 15 amino acids. Trimming cost V 1 base and J 7 bases, with 14 bases left between them. The CDR3 DNA reads as TGTGCCACCAGCAGAGTTGGAGAAAAGGACCAGCCCCAGCATTTT. Translated: CATSRVGEKDQPQHF.

This clonotype has only a few counts. The V gene is TRBV29-1, the J gene TRBJ2-7; 13 bases map to TRBD2. This CDR3 has 15 residues. J gave up 4 bases and V 4 bases, and 7 bases lay outside the gene matches. Germline CDR1 and CDR2: SQVTM and ANQGSEA. The CDR3 nucleotides are TGCAGCGTTGGCCCCGGACTAGCGGGAGATTACGAGCAGTACTTC. Amino acid sequence: CSVGPGLAGDYEQYF.

The chain is built from TRBV18 and TRBJ1-1; 8 bases are a match to TRBD1. V lost 8 bases, J lost 1 base, and 6 bases stayed unmatched. CDR1 is KGHSH and CDR2 is LQKENI in the germline V gene. The CDR3 runs to 14 residues. This CDR3 is CASQGTGPNTEAFF. The CDR3 DNA sequence: TGTGCCAGCCAGGGGACAGGACCGAACACTGAAGCTTTCTTT.

The V gene is TRBV5-1, the J gene TRBJ2-7, with TRBD1 identical over 7 bases. Looked up from germline, CDR1 is SGHRS and CDR2 is YFSETQ. This CDR3 region has 15 residues. V dropped 4 bases and J dropped 3; count of bases not matched to a gene: 10. CDR3 bases: TGCGCCAGCAGCCACGAGGACAGGTCATACTACGAGCAGTACTTC. It is translated as CASSHEDRSYYEQYF.

CDR3 region: CSVVDRVVSYEQYF. CDR3 coding DNA: TGCAGCGTGGTCGACAGAGTGGTTTCCTACGAGCAGTACTTC. The chain has TRBV29-1 and TRBJ2-7; the D gene is possibly TRBD1 (5 bases). CDR3 length: 14 residues. The germline V gene encodes CDR1 SQVTM and CDR2 ANQGSEA. Trimming stripped 6 bases from V and 1 base from J, with 16 bases between.

This rearrangement joins TRBV20-1 to TRBJ1-5; D is ambiguous. Per germline, CDR1 DFQATT and CDR2 SNEGSKA (reference sequence). This CDR3 region has 16 residues. Trimming shortened V by 1 base and J by 0 bases, and 13 bases separated the two germline ends. CDR3 region: CSARGFEKYSNQPQHF. The CDR3 DNA follows: TGCAGTGCTAGAGGGTTTGAAAAATATAGCAATCAGCCCCAGCATTTT.

This clonotype was found a few times. For the CDR3, the DNA is TGTGCCAGTAGTAACAGCTACTACGAGCAGTACTTC. It is translated as CASSNSYYEQYF. The chain joins TRBV19 to TRBJ2-7; D is ambiguous. Germline V CDR1 and CDR2: LNHDA, SQIVND (reference sequence). The CDR3 is 12 residues long. V gave up 4 bases and J gave up 3 bases, with 7 bases separating them.

The CDR3 region has the DNA TGCGCCAGCAGCTCCGGACAGGGAACTGAAGCTTTCTTT. Protein: CASSSGQGTEAFF. The gene calls are TRBV5-1 and TRBJ1-1; 8 nucleotides agree with TRBD1. The CDR3 runs 13 residues. Per the germline V gene, CDR1 is SGHRS and CDR2 is YFSETQ. The junction had 3 bases not matched to a gene; V was cut back by 3 bases and J by 5 bases.

The table lists this clonotype with a few counts. This chain joins TRBV11-2 and TRBJ2-3; D gene ambiguous. Per the germline V gene, CDR1 is SGHAT and CDR2 is FQNNGV. Trimming removed 7 bases from V and 7 bases from J, with 6 bases in between. The CDR3 is made up of 10 amino acids. CDR3: CASKAHTQYF. CDR3 coding DNA: TGTGCCAGCAAAGCACATACGCAGTATTTT.

Here the CDR3 reads CASSAFRDTPWPQHF. The CDR3 region has the DNA TGTGCCAGCAGCGCCTTCCGGGACACCCCATGGCCCCAGCATTTT. The rearrangement links TRBV5-8 to TRBJ1-5, with D possibly matching TRBD1 (6 bases). Deletions cut 4 bases from V and 9 bases from J, with 20 bases between. Germline CDR1 and CDR2: SGHTS and YDEGEE. This CDR3 spans 15 amino acids.